This TCR beta chain was obtained from a study of spatial heterogeneity in lung cancer. Looking at the study overall: Among detected sequences, beta-chain ones consistently exceeded alpha-chain ones in number.

The time point here: sample taken at primary tumor resection. Tumor, nontumor lung or frozen PBMC supplied whole RNA, sequenced without sorting. Study-wide results and caveats: Relative to follow-up, resection was when ubiquitous expanded tumor TCRs appeared more in blood.

Germline CDR1 reads MDHEN; CDR2 reads SYDVKM. V was trimmed by 2 bases and J by 12 bases, leaving 15 bases between them. This CDR3 is built from 13 residues. All TCR cDNA molecules were individually tagged with a unique molecular identifier. TCRdb re-called the 5' RACE reads through MiXCR, storing one row per CDR3 protein. This sample carries under 30,000 distinct CDR3 sequences, 4.7% of them seen once, and the ten largest clones take roughly 5%. Ten or more counts support this clonotype. The antigen is unknown. The TCR sequence derives from a male donor with early-stage non-small cell lung cancer. The chain joins TRBV28 to TRBJ2-3; possibly TRBD1 for D (6 bases). The source was PBMCs, collected at surgery. This chain's CDR3 is CASSLDRPRVQYF. CDR3 nucleotides: TGTGCCAGCAGTTTAGACAGGCCGCGCGTCCAGTATTTT.